A selection of T cell receptor beta chains follows, all from one sample in a study of blood T cell repertoires in COVID-19. Generated by immunoSEQ multiplex PCR, the TCRdb table keeps only in-frame clones and is missing some. This table holds around 230,000 clones, approximately 82% found once. Source material: peripheral blood. The receptors shown here come from a woman aged 70-85 years with active or convalescent COVID-19. Both conserved end residues are part of each CDR3. The D gene is left open where the match is weak. Clone size is stated in some rows and not others, as once, few, many or a class when expanded.

TRBJ2-3 | once | TRBV13 | TRBD2 | 17 | TGTGCCAGCAGCCCCCCTCGCTCTAGCGGGAGATTATATACGCAGTATTTT | CASSPPRSSGRLYTQYF
TRBJ2-2 | . | TRBV18 | TRBD1 | 16 | TGTGCCAGCTCACCGGACAGGGCGGATTTTGCCGGGGAGCTGTTTTTT | CASSPDRADFAGELFF
TRBJ2-6 | . | TRBV10-1 | TRBD1 | 17 | TGCGCCAGCAGTATTCCGGGACAGGGCTCTGGGGCCAACGTCCTGACTTTC | CASSIPGQGSGANVLTF
TRBJ2-3 | . | TRBV20-1 | . | 13 | TGCAGTGCTAGTAGGGCCCAGGGAGATACGCAGTATTTT | CSASRAQGDTQYF
TRBJ2-3 | few | TRBV7-9 | TRBD2 | 19 | TGTGCCAGCAGCCTCGGAACCGGGACTAGCTATCTAGGTCTAGATACGCAGTATTTT | CASSLGTGTSYLGLDTQYF
TRBJ1-5 | . | TRBV29-1 | . | 12 | TGCAGCGTGGGGGGTGCTAATCAGCCCCAGCATTTT | CSVGGANQPQHF
TRBJ1-2 | once | TRBV5-8 | . | 15 | TGTGCCAGCAGCTTGGCAGGGCGGCAGTCAGGTGGCTACACCTTC | CASSLAGRQSGGYTF
TRBJ2-2 | once | TRBV19 | TRBD2 | 13 | TGTGCCAACTCAGCGGGACACACCGGGGAGCTGTTTTTT | CANSAGHTGELFF
TRBJ1-2 | . | TRBV18 | TRBD1 | 15 | TGTGCCAGCTCACTCACTGGACAGGGGGTCCATGGCTACACCTTC | CASSLTGQGVHGYTF
TRBJ1-1 | . | TRBV3-1/TRBV3-2 | . | 13 | TGTGCCAGCAGACAACAGGGAATCGCTGAAGCTTTCTTT | CASRQQGIAEAFF
TRBJ1-1 | once | TRBV7-9 | . | 15 | TGTGCCAGCAGCTTTTCGGGGGGGCTTTATTCCGAAGCTTTCTTT | CASSFSGGLYSEAFF
TRBJ1-2 | once | TRBV6-2/TRBV6-3 | . | 15 | TGTGCCAGCAGTTACCCCCCACCCCCGGGCTATGGCTACACCTTC | CASSYPPPPGYGYTF
TRBJ2-1 | . | TRBV11-3 | . | 11 | TGTGCCAGCAGCCAGTACAATGAGCAGTTCTTC | CASSQYNEQFF
TRBJ2-7 | once | TRBV18 | TRBD2 | 16 | TGTGCCAGCTCACCGCTTCTAGCGGGGGGGACCTACGAGCAGTACTTC | CASSPLLAGGTYEQYF
TRBJ2-5 | . | TRBV2 | TRBD2 | 15 | TGTGCCAGCACTTATACAGCGGGAGTGGTTTTATCCCAGTACTTC | CASTYTAGVVLSQYF
TRBJ2-1 | . | TRBV7-2 | . | 16 | TGTGCCAGCAGACCCCCGGCCTGGCAGGGGGGCAATGAGCAGTTCTTC | CASRPPAWQGGNEQFF